Listed below are T cell receptor beta chains from one sample, sequenced in a study of control samples from healthy donors and cancer patients. TCRdb's copy holds only in-frame clones and misses some; the assay was immunoSEQ multiplex PCR. Of about 150,000 clones listed, 93% were seen once; the top ten hold 2% to 2.5%. Sequencing was carried out using blood. These receptors all stem from a man in his fifties in good health. The CDR3 runs from the conserved cysteine through the conserved F or W. The D gene is left open where the match is weak. The size of a clone is reported for some rows only, either as once, few or many, or as a class for expanded clones.

j_call d_call v_call cdr3_length clone_size cdr3_nt cdr3_aa
TRBJ2-3 TRBD2 TRBV18 17 . TGTGCCAGCTCACCCGTGACTAGCGGTACTAGCACAGATACGCAGTATTTT CASSPVTSGTSTDTQYF
TRBJ2-3 . TRBV18 16 . TGTGCCAGCTCACCTTCGACAGTTGGGGTTACAGATACGCAGTATTTT CASSPSTVGVTDTQYF
TRBJ1-6 . TRBV9 15 . TGTGCCAGCAGCGTAGAGGGGAGAACGAATTCACCCCTCCACTTT CASSVEGRTNSPLHF
TRBJ2-6 . TRBV4-1 16 . TGCGCCAGCAGCCAAGACAGACTCTCTGGGGCCAACGTCCTGACTTTC CASSQDRLSGANVLTF
TRBJ1-3 . TRBV29-1 14 . TGCAGCGTTGTGGAGGGGGGCACTGGAAACACCATATATTTT CSVVEGGTGNTIYF
TRBJ2-3 . TRBV11-3 14 . TGTGCCAGCAGCCCAGGGGCCGGGGCAGATACGCAGTATTTT CASSPGAGADTQYF
TRBJ2-5 . TRBV2 15 few TGTGCCAGCCTCGGCGGTGCGGGCTTCGGAGAGACCCAGTACTTC CASLGGAGFGETQYF
TRBJ2-3 . TRBV28 15 . TGTGCCAGCAGTGTACCCCGGGGATCCACAGATACGCAGTATTTT CASSVPRGSTDTQYF
TRBJ1-6 TRBD1 TRBV5-1 15 . TGCGCCAGCCGCAATATACAGGGGGCGTTTTCACCCCTCCACTTT CASRNIQGAFSPLHF
TRBJ1-4 . TRBV2 11 . TGTGCCAGTCCCGGTAGGGAAAAACTGTTTTTT CASPGREKLFF
TRBJ2-5 . TRBV18 15 . TGTGCCAGCTCTCAAATGAAGGGCCCCGGAGAGACCCAGTACTTC CASSQMKGPGETQYF
TRBJ2-1 TRBD2 TRBV19 15 once TGTGCCAGTAGTATCCGAACTAGCGGCTACAATGAGCAGTTCTTC CASSIRTSGYNEQFF
TRBJ1-5 . TRBV19 13 . TGTGCCAGTAGTCCCGACGGAAATCAGCCCCAGCATTTT CASSPDGNQPQHF
TRBJ1-2 . TRBV15 13 once TGTGCCACCAGCACCAAAGGGACTTTAGGCTACACCTTC CATSTKGTLGYTF
TRBJ1-5 TRBD1 TRBV29-1 15 . TGCAGCGTGGCCGACAGGGGAGCACAAAATCAGCCCCAGCATTTT CSVADRGAQNQPQHF
TRBJ1-5 TRBD1 TRBV3-1/TRBV3-2 15 . TGTGCCAGCAGCCAAGATGGACAGGGGGGACAGCCCCAGCATTTT CASSQDGQGGQPQHF
TRBJ2-5 . TRBV4-1 13 . TGCGCCAGCAGCCAAGAGGCCGGGACCAAACAGTACTTC CASSQEAGTKQYF